The 14 T cell receptor beta chains below all came from one sample that was sequenced in a study of blood T cell repertoires in COVID-19. Using immunoSEQ multiplex PCR, the repertoire was profiled, and TCRdb retains in-frame clones only, with some absent. The table has approximately 100,000 clones, approximately 82% seen once; the top ten hold about a tenth. Sequenced: peripheral blood. These receptors all come from an older man with active or convalescent COVID-19.

This chain connects TRBV5-1 to TRBJ1-4; D might be TRBD1 (5 bases). Trimming left V 4 bases short and J 5 bases short, with 12 bases between. The CDR3 has 14 amino acids. Germline V gives CDR1 SGHRS, CDR2 YFSETQ. Written as DNA, the CDR3 is TGCGCCAGCAGCCGGGAGGGGTTGAATGAAAAACTGTTTTTT. Translation gives CASSREGLNEKLFF.

The V gene is TRBV6-1, the J gene TRBJ2-6; perhaps TRBD1 as D (5 bases). Germline CDR1 reads MNHNS; CDR2 reads SASEGT. The CDR3 totals 20 residues. The V gene lost 4 bases and the J gene lost 0 bases, with 22 bases spanning the gap. The CDR3 bases are TGTGCCAGCAGTGTAGGGGTGGGGTGGGTCCGAAACTCTGGGGCCAACGTCCTGACTTTC. This encodes CASSVGVGWVRNSGANVLTF.

This clone occurred once. This chain joins TRBV24-1 and TRBJ2-5, with 9 bases lining up with TRBD1. CDR1 and CDR2 from the germline V gene are KGHDR and SFDVKD. The CDR3 runs 15 residues. Germline trimming cut 7 bases from V and 2 bases from J; bases unmatched to any gene: 7. CDR3 in amino acids: CATSPGQGPQETQYF. For the CDR3, the DNA is TGTGCCACCAGCCCGGGACAGGGCCCGCAAGAGACCCAGTACTTC.

The gene calls are TRBV2 and TRBJ2-7; 8 bases map to TRBD1. The CDR3 sequence is 12 residues long. Trimming cost V 3 bases and J 6 bases; bases outside gene matches: 1. CDR1 SNHLY and CDR2 FYNNEI come from the germline V gene. Here the CDR3 reads CASSDDRGEQYF. In DNA, the CDR3 is TGTGCCAGCAGTGATGACAGGGGCGAGCAGTACTTC.

Comments on this clone: Its ends do not fully match the called genes, so a read error is possible. The genes are TRBV7-7 and TRBJ2-1, with 10 bases aligning to TRBD2. This CDR3 spans 15 amino acids. Germline V gene sequence: CDR1 SSHAT, CDR2 FNYEAQ (reference sequence). The CDR3, as DNA: TGTGCTAGCAGCAATAGCGGGGGGTCCTACAATGAGCAGTTCTTC. It is translated as CASSNSGGSYNEQFF.

The chain couples TRBV4-1 to TRBJ2-7; 8 nucleotides agree with TRBD1. Germline V CDR1 and CDR2: MGHRA, YSYEKL. CDR3 length: 16 amino acids. The J segment lost 2 bases and the V segment lost 0 bases, leaving 6 bases of the junction unmatched. As DNA, the CDR3 is TGCGCCAGCAGCCAAGAGGTGAGACAGGGGACCTACGAGCAGTACTTC. Translating gives CASSQEVRQGTYEQYF.

J is TRBJ1-6 and V is TRBV30, with 9 bases matching TRBD1. This CDR3 contains 16 residues. V was pared by 4 bases and J by 9 bases, with 13 bases of the junction left unmatched. Looked up from germline, CDR1 is GTSNPN and CDR2 is SVGIG (reference sequence). The CDR3 loop is CAWTGTGSSVSSPLHF. CDR3 nucleotide sequence: TGTGCCTGGACCGGGACAGGGTCCTCGGTTAGTTCACCCCTCCACTTT.

The sample holds one count of this clone. CDR3 amino acids: CASSGQGTGNTIYF. The DNA for the CDR3 is TGTGCCAGCAGTGGACAGGGGACTGGAAACACCATATATTTT. V gene TRBV27 combines with J gene TRBJ1-3, with 9 nucleotides matching TRBD1. Germline CDR1 reads MNHEY; CDR2 reads SMNVEV (reference sequence). This CDR3 spans 14 amino acids. V lost 5 bases, J lost 2 bases, and 1 base stayed unmatched.

There are a few counts of this clone. The rearrangement uses TRBV18 and TRBJ1-6; tentative D call: TRBD1 (6 bases). V lost 4 bases, J lost 7 bases, and 17 bases lay in between. Germline V gene lookup returns CDR1 KGHSH and CDR2 LQKENI. The CDR3 length is 16 residues. CDR3 region: CASSQSGGGGNSPLHF. CDR3 nucleotide sequence: TGTGCCAGCTCACAAAGTGGGGGCGGCGGCAATTCACCCCTCCACTTT.

The rearrangement uses TRBV4-2 and TRBJ2-3; 9 nucleotides line up with TRBD1. The ends lost 4 bases at V and 2 bases at J; junction bases unmatched: 7. CDR1 is LGHNA, CDR2 YNFKEQ, per germline. CDR3 length equals 16 residues. The CDR3 nucleotides read TGTGCCAGCAGCCTCCGGGACAGGGACCCCACAGATACGCAGTATTTT. Encoded protein: CASSLRDRDPTDTQYF.

This clone appeared once. The CDR3 spells CASSLYEEQYF. The DNA of the CDR3 is TGTGCCAGCAGCTTATACGAGGAGCAGTACTTC. The V call is TRBV11-3, the J call TRBJ2-7; no clear D gene. CDR1 is SGHNT and CDR2 is YENEEA in the germline V gene. V was clipped by 2 bases and J by 7 bases, with 6 bases between them. This CDR3 is 11 amino acids long.

With regard to this clone: The germline gene is not matched at one end of the junction; a read error may be the cause. The sample holds other DNA sequences that translate to the same CDR3. The CDR3 reads CASSLAGRQAHGYTF. Written as DNA, the CDR3 is TGTGCCAGCAGCCTAGCGGGTAGACAGGCTCATGGCTACACCTTC. The V and J genes are TRBV7-8 and TRBJ1-2; TRBD1 might be the D (6 bases). The CDR3 runs to 15 residues. The germline V gene has CDR1 SGHVS and CDR2 FQNEAQ.

In its sample, this clone is large. The chain couples TRBV11-3 to TRBJ2-7; D might be TRBD2 (6 bases). V was cut by 5 bases and J by 4 bases, with 12 bases left in between. Germline V gene data show CDR1 as SGHNT and CDR2 as YENEEA. The CDR3 has 13 amino acids. CDR3 sequence (DNA): TGTGCCAGCAGCGGGGGGAACCCTTACGAGCAGTACTTC. Its protein is CASSGGNPYEQYF. The variable domain in full, completed from reference TRBV11-3 and TRBJ2-7, reads EAGVVQSPRYKIIEKKQPVAFWCNPISGHNTLYWYLQNLGQGPELLIRYENEEAVDDSQLPKDRFSAERLKGVDSTLKIQPAELGDSAVYLCASSGGNPYEQYFGPGTRLTVT.

The rearrangement joins TRBV5-1 to TRBJ1-4, with D hard to call. V was clipped by 4 bases and J by 3 bases, with 13 bases between them. From germline, CDR1 is SGHRS and CDR2 YFSETQ. This CDR3 comprises 15 residues. The CDR3 sequence: CASSPTEGANEKLFF. The CDR3 nucleotides read TGCGCCAGCAGCCCGACCGAAGGAGCTAATGAAAAACTGTTTTTT. The variable domain in full, completed from reference TRBV5-1 and TRBJ1-4, reads KAGVTQTPRYLIKTRGQQVTLSCSPISGHRSVSWYQQTPGQGLQFLFEYFSETQRNKGNFPGRFSGRQFSNSRSEMNVSTLELGDSALYLCASSPTEGANEKLFFGSGTQLSVL.